Listed here are 21 T cell receptor beta chains from one sample, sequenced in a study of cytomegalovirus exposure and HLA in healthy donors. The PCR employed 60 Vbeta primers together with 13 Jbeta primers. Measured with immunoSEQ multiplex PCR; TCRdb has only the in-frame clones, and not every one. The table records more than 95,000 clones, around 70% of them present only once. The sample consisted of PBMCs. The receptor source for this set is a man aged 35-49 years in good health and CMV-seropositive.

The rearrangement links TRBV2 to TRBJ1-5; D is perhaps TRBD1 (6 bases). The germline CDR1 and CDR2 sequences are SNHLY and FYNNEI. V lost 3 bases and J 6 bases, leaving 12 bases between the germline ends. The CDR3 totals 14 residues. The CDR3 reads CASSEGEGGQPQHF. The DNA of the CDR3 is TGTGCCAGCAGTGAGGGGGAAGGGGGTCAGCCCCAGCATTTT.

V is TRBV28 and J is TRBJ2-1; TRBD2 aligns across 15 bases. Looked up from germline, CDR1 is MDHEN and CDR2 is SYDVKM. This CDR3 spans 15 amino acids. The J segment lost 6 bases and the V segment lost 8 bases, leaving 5 bases of the junction unmatched. This chain's CDR3 is CASGGLAGGRNEQFF. DNA for the CDR3: TGTGCCAGCGGGGGACTAGCGGGAGGACGCAATGAGCAGTTCTTC.

This rearrangement joins TRBV10-3 to TRBJ2-3; 11 bases agree with TRBD2. Germline V gene lookup returns CDR1 ENHRY and CDR2 SYGVKD. J lost 1 base, V lost 7 bases, and 4 bases had no gene match. The CDR3 length is 15 residues. CDR3 protein: CAINMGLAGTDTQYF. CDR3 bases: TGTGCCATCAATATGGGACTAGCGGGCACAGATACGCAGTATTTT.

The chain links TRBV5-1 to TRBJ2-5, with a tentative D call TRBD2 (6 bases). The CDR3 spans 17 residues. The V gene's germline CDR1 is SGHRS and CDR2 YFSETQ. V shed 0 bases and J shed 5 bases, with 20 bases lying between them. The CDR3 DNA sequence: TGCGCCAGCAGCTTGGCCAAATTAACGGGGGTCAGGGAGACCCAGTACTTC. Translation: CASSLAKLTGVRETQYF.

The chain is built from TRBV18 and TRBJ1-6; 7 positions agree with TRBD1. V shed 5 bases and J 7 bases; nucleotides not matched to a gene: 8. Germline V gene data show CDR1 as KGHSH and CDR2 as LQKENI. The CDR3 has 15 residues. This CDR3 reads CASSSQGFENSPLHF. For the CDR3, the DNA is TGTGCCAGCTCATCACAGGGGTTCGAGAATTCACCCCTCCACTTT.

The chain joins TRBV29-1 to TRBJ1-1; possible D gene TRBD1, 6 bases. Germline loops: CDR1 SQVTM, CDR2 ANQGSEA. Trimming took 7 bases from V and 5 from J, leaving 17 bases between them. The CDR3 loop spans 13 amino acids. The CDR3 loop is CSAGAGVSTEAFF. As DNA, the CDR3 is TGCAGCGCGGGGGCGGGGGTATCGACTGAAGCTTTCTTT.

The chain has TRBV7-8 and TRBJ1-3; 7 bases are shared with TRBD1. CDR3 length: 18 residues. Per the germline V gene, CDR1 is SGHVS and CDR2 is FQNEAQ. The V segment lost 0 bases and the J segment 0 bases; nucleotides outside the gene matches: 8. The CDR3 nucleotides read TGTGCCAGCAGCTTAGCCGGGACAGACGGATTCTCTGGAAACACCATATATTTT. This translates into CASSLAGTDGFSGNTIYF.

The chain is built from TRBV30 and TRBJ2-7, with D perhaps TRBD2 (6 bases). The ends were cut back, 0 bases at V and 7 bases at J, with 16 bases in the middle. The CDR3 is 14 amino acids. CDR1 GTSNPN and CDR2 SVGIG come from the germline V gene (reference sequence). The CDR3 bases are TGTGCCTGGAGTGTAGGAGGGGCTTCGCGGGAGCAGTACTTC. It translates to CAWSVGGASREQYF.

The gene calls are TRBV28 and TRBJ2-7; 11 bases line up with TRBD2. The CDR3 is 15 amino acids. Germline assignment: CDR1 MDHEN and CDR2 SYDVKM. V shed 5 bases, J shed 4 bases, and the junction held 7 bases outside the gene matches. This chain's CDR3 is CASSPRTSGPYEQYF. CDR3 nucleotide sequence: TGTGCCAGCAGTCCACGGACTAGCGGGCCGTACGAGCAGTACTTC.

The chain joins TRBV19 to TRBJ2-7; D not resolved. Germline CDR1 and CDR2: LNHDA and SQIVND (reference sequence). The germline V and J ends were trimmed by 2 bases and 3 bases, with 8 bases remaining between them. This CDR3 has 13 residues. The CDR3 region is CASSIIGGYEQYF. The CDR3 DNA reads TGTGCCAGTAGTATAATTGGCGGCTACGAGCAGTACTTC.

The chain joins TRBV6-6 to TRBJ1-1, with 7 bases aligning to TRBD1. Germline loops: CDR1 MNHNY, CDR2 SVGAGI (reference sequence). The CDR3 spans 15 residues. The V segment lost 2 bases and the J segment 4 bases; nucleotides outside the gene matches: 7. The CDR3 bases are TGTGCCAGCAGTTACCGGGGACAGACGGGCACTGAAGCTTTCTTT. Amino acid sequence: CASSYRGQTGTEAFF.

This clone has a single count. Here the CDR3 DNA reads TGTGCCTGGAGTGTAGGTTCAGGGGGTACTGAAGCTTTCTTT. This codes for CAWSVGSGGTEAFF. V gene TRBV30 combines with J gene TRBJ1-1; 7 positions match TRBD1. This CDR3 spans 14 amino acids. V was clipped by 0 bases and J by 5 bases; unmatched bases: 6. Germline V CDR1 and CDR2: GTSNPN, SVGIG (reference sequence). Complete variable domain (other parts from reference TRBV30 and TRBJ1-1): SQTIHQWPATLVQPVGSPLSLECTVEGTSNPNLYWYRQAAGRGLQLLFYSVGIGQISSEVPQNLSASRPQDRQFILSSKKLLLSDSGFYLCAWSVGSGGTEAFFGQGTRLTVV.

The rearrangement links TRBV5-1 to TRBJ1-2; a possible D gene is TRBD1 (6 bases). From germline, CDR1 is SGHRS and CDR2 YFSETQ. The germline V and J ends were trimmed by 2 bases and 4 bases, with 9 bases remaining between them. The CDR3 runs to 13 residues. The CDR3 nucleotides read TGCGCCAGCAGCTTAACAGGGACCTATGGCTACACCTTC. Its translation: CASSLTGTYGYTF.

The chain employs TRBV6-1 and TRBJ2-7; TRBD1 is a possible D gene (6 bases). The CDR3 is 14 amino acids. The germline gives CDR1 MNHNS, CDR2 SASEGT. V lost 4 bases to trimming and J lost 4 bases, with 14 bases between them. The CDR3 sequence is CASSGEQGPYEQYF. The CDR3 DNA sequence: TGTGCCAGCAGTGGAGAACAGGGACCTTACGAGCAGTACTTC.

CDR3 region: CASSVASAGVYNEQFF. CDR3 DNA: TGTGCCAGCAGCGTAGCGTCAGCGGGAGTCTATAATGAGCAGTTCTTC. The rearrangement joins TRBV9 to TRBJ2-1, with 8 bases identical to TRBD2. The length of the CDR3 is 16 residues. Germline CDR1 SGDLS, CDR2 YYNGEE. After removal of 0 bases from V and 7 bases from J, the junction contained 9 bases not matched to a gene.

The rearrangement joins TRBV9 to TRBJ1-1; 9 bases match TRBD1. CDR1 and CDR2 from the germline V gene are SGDLS and YYNGEE. This CDR3 region has 18 residues. With V trimmed by 4 bases and J by 0 bases, 13 bases remained unmatched. The CDR3 coding sequence is TGTGCCAGCAGCCCGTCCGGGGACAGGGTTAACATGAACACTGAAGCTTTCTTT. This codes for CASSPSGDRVNMNTEAFF.

The chain couples TRBV16 to TRBJ2-7; D call uncertain. Germline V gives CDR1 KGHSY, CDR2 FQNENV. This CDR3 comprises 14 residues. Trimming took off 0 bases at V and 6 bases at J, with 12 bases between the two ends. The CDR3 nucleotides are TGTGCCAGCAGCCAATCGATAGTAGCCGGCGAGCAGTACTTC. Residues: CASSQSIVAGEQYF. Drawing the rest from reference TRBV16 and TRBJ2-7, the complete variable domain is GEEVAQTPKHLVRGEGQKAKLYCAPIKGHSYVFWYQQVLKNEFKFLISFQNENVFDETGMPKERFSAKCLPNSPCSLEIQATKLEDSAVYFCASSQSIVAGEQYFGPGTRLTVT.

This chain uses TRBV5-6 with TRBJ1-6, with a tentative D call TRBD1 (6 bases). Germline V gene sequence: CDR1 SGHDT, CDR2 YYEEEE. The CDR3 has 17 residues. Deletions cut 0 bases from V and 0 bases from J, with 10 bases between. CDR3 DNA: TGTGCCAGCAGCTTGGACAGGGCAAGCTCCTATAATTCACCCCTCCACTTT. Translation gives CASSLDRASSYNSPLHF.

This clone was seen a handful of times. The genes are TRBV29-1 and TRBJ2-1; D uncertain. Germline V CDR1 and CDR2: SQVTM, ANQGSEA. The length of the CDR3 is 15 residues. Trimming cost V 1 base and J 0 bases, with 10 bases left between them. The CDR3 nucleotides are TGCAGCGTTGAAGGTACGGTAAACTCCTACAATGAGCAGTTCTTC. Its protein is CSVEGTVNSYNEQFF.

A single count supports this clone. The chain carries TRBV13 and TRBJ2-7; D not certain. The germline CDR1 and CDR2 sequences are PRHDT and FYEKMQ (reference sequence). Trimming stripped 3 bases from V and 3 bases from J, with 6 bases between. This CDR3 has 12 residues. The CDR3, as DNA: TGTGCCAGCAGCTTGAACAGCTACGAGCAGTACTTC. Translation gives CASSLNSYEQYF.

The CDR3, as DNA: TGTGCCAGCAGTCCCATGACAGGGGTCAGTACTGGGGCCAACGTCCTGACTTTC. Translation: CASSPMTGVSTGANVLTF. The chain employs TRBV27 and TRBJ2-6; 8 bases are shared with TRBD1. CDR1 is MNHEY, CDR2 SMNVEV, per germline (reference sequence). Trimming cost V 5 bases and J 2 bases; bases outside gene matches: 11. This CDR3 has 18 amino acids. Supplemented by reference TRBV27 and TRBJ2-6, the full variable domain reads EAQVTQNPRYLITVTGKKLTVTCSQNMNHEYMSWYRQDPGLGLRQIYYSMNVEVTDKGDVPEGYKVSRKEKRNFPLILESPSPNQTSLYFCASSPMTGVSTGANVLTFGAGSRLTVL.